This T cell receptor (beta chain) appears in the sequencing data of a study of T cell responses to AZD1222 COVID-19 vaccine. Findings and limits, study-wide: Repertoires were obtained only post-peak T cell response. Seropositive status at baseline applied to only a handful of AZD1222 recipients. Spike-specific TCR breadth and depth rose after two AZD1222 doses.

As concerns this clone: Its matching antigen is unknown.

The protocol was immunoSEQ multiplex PCR, while the TCRdb copy is restricted to in-frame clones and leaves out a portion. This table has 100,000 to 150,000 clones, around 87% appearing once. There are 13 residues in the CDR3. V trimming: 10 bases; J trimming: 8 bases; junction bases outside the gene matches: 8. Specimen: peripheral blood, collected on day 0 of AZD1222 vaccination. The chain recombines TRBV12-3 or TRBV12-4 with TRBJ1-4, with 9 bases identical to TRBD1. This TCR derives from an adult in good health. The CDR3 reads CATNRGLGEKLFF. CDR3 bases: TGTGCCACCAACAGGGGGCTAGGCGAAAAACTGTTTTTT.